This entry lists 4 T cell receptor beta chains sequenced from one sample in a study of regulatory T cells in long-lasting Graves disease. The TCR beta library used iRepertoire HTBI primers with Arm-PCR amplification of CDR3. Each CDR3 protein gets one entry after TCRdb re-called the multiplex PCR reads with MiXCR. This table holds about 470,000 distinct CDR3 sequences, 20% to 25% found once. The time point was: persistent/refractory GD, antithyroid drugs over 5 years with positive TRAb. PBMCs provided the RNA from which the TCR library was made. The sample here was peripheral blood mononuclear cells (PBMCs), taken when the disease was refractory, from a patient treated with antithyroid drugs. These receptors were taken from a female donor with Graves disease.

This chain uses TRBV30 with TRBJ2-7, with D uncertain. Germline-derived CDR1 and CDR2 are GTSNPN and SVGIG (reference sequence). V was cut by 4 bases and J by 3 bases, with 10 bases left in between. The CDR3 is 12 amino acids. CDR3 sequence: CAWTRPNYEQYF. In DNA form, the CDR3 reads TGTGCCTGGACAAGGCCTAACTACGAGCAGTACTTC.

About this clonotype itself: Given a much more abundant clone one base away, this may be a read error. The CDR3 bases are TGTGCCAGCAGCCCCTGGACAGAAGAGACCCAGTACTTC. Its translation: CASSPWTEETQYF. The V and J genes are TRBV7-9 and TRBJ2-5; TRBD1 is a possible D gene (6 bases). Germline CDR1 and CDR2: SEHNR and FQNEAQ (reference sequence). The CDR3 consists of 13 residues. Trimming cost V 5 bases and J 3 bases, with 10 bases left between them.

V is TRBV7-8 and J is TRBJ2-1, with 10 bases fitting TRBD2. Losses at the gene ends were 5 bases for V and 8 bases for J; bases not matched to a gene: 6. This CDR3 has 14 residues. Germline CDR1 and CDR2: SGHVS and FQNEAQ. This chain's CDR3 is CASSQLAGPYEQFF. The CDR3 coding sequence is TGTGCCAGCAGCCAACTAGCGGGACCTTATGAGCAGTTCTTC.

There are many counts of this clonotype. CDR3 in amino acids: CASSISEGTGFWCVETQYF. CDR3 DNA sequence: TGTGCCAGCAGCATTAGCGAGGGGACAGGATTTTGGTGTGTGGAGACCCAGTACTTC. The chain has TRBV11-1 and TRBJ2-5; the match to TRBD1 covers 8 bases. V was pared by 5 bases and J by 5 bases, with 22 bases of the junction left unmatched. The CDR3 consists of 19 residues. CDR1 is SGHAT, CDR2 FQDESV, per germline (reference sequence).